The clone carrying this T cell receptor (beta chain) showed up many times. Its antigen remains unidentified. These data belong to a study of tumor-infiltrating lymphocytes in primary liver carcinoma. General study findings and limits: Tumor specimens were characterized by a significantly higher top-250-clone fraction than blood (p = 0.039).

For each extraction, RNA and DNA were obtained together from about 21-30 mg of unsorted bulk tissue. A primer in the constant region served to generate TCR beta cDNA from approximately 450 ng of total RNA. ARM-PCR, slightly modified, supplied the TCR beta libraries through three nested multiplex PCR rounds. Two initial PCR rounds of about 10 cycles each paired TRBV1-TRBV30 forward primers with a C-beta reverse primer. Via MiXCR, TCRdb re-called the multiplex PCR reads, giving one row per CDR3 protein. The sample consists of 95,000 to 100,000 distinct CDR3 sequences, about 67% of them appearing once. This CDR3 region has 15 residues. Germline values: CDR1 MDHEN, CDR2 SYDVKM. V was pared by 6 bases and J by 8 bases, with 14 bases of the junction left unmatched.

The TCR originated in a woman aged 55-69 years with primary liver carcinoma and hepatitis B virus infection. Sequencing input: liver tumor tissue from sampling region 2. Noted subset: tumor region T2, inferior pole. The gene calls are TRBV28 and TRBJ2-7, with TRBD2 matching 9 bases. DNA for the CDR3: TGTGCCAGCAGCCTCTCGGAAGCGGGAGGTAGTAAGCAGTACTTC. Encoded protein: CASSLSEAGGSKQYF.